This TCR beta chain was sequenced during a study of graft-versus-host responses after intestinal transplantation. TCRdb keeps only in-frame clones here, not all; method: immunoSEQ multiplex PCR. The data show about 47,000 clones, less than 95% seen once. The CDR3 is made up of 15 amino acids. Trimming left V 1 base short and J 1 base short, with 7 bases between. The germline CDR1 and CDR2 sequences are SGHTA and FQGNSA. The V gene is TRBV7-2, the J gene TRBJ2-2, with D perhaps matching TRBD1 or TRBD2 (5 bases each). The sequence was obtained from a human patient who received an intestinal transplant, so some T cells may come from the graft donor. The material was PBMCs, obtained roughly 51 weeks after intestinal transplant. CDR3 in amino acids: CASSLVRGNTGELFF. The CDR3 bases are TGTGCCAGCAGCTTAGTGAGGGGGAACACCGGGGAGCTGTTTTTT.